The sequence of this TCR beta chain was determined in a study of vaccination effects on CD4 cells after COVID-19. In regard to this clone: Its antigen remains unknown.

Clones were sequenced by immunoSEQ multiplex PCR, and TCRdb holds only the in-frame ones, with some missing. This sample has tens of thousands of clones; approximately 70% occur once, and the top ten carry roughly 10%. Viral peptide pools were used in the ViraFEST assay to expand antigen-specific CD4+ T cells, and sequencing came afterward. Subsequent to 10 days of culture, CD4+ T cells were isolated. The material sequenced was CD4+ T cells from PBMCs cultured with HCoV-229E spike peptides, taken before COVID-19 vaccination. This TCR was sampled from a human donor who received a COVID-19 vaccine.

CDR3 sequence: CASSFQGTVPGNTIYF. Here the CDR3 DNA reads TGTGCCAGCAGCTTCCAGGGTACGGTTCCTGGAAACACCATATATTTT. The rearrangement joins TRBV5-6 to TRBJ1-3; possibly TRBD1 for D (5 bases). Germline assignment: CDR1 SGHDT and CDR2 YYEEEE. CDR3 length equals 16 residues. The V and J ends lost 2 bases and 2 bases respectively, with 14 bases between them. The whole variable domain, filled in from reference TRBV5-6 and TRBJ1-3, reads DAGVTQSPTHLIKTRGQQVTLRCSPKSGHDTVSWYQQALGQGPQFIFQYYEEEERQRGNFPDRFSGHQFPNYSSELNVNALLLGDSALYLCASSFQGTVPGNTIYFGEGSWLTVV.